Presented here are 17 T cell receptor beta chains from one specimen sequenced in a study of metastatic and nonmetastatic thyroid tumors. Through MiXCR, TCRdb re-clonotyped the PCR reads. The table has 40,000 or so clones, roughly 12% seen once; the top ten hold 8% to 10%. No patient had received any treatment before thyroid surgery. The sample taken for sequencing was blood. The receptor source for this set is a female donor with papillary thyroid cancer or a benign thyroid nodule (not recorded which). Some clones in this sample may be carry-over from other donors' samples.

This clone came up many times. The chain recombines TRBV7-6 with TRBJ2-1; 14 nucleotides agree with TRBD2. The CDR3 totals 18 residues. CDR1 is SGHVS and CDR2 is FNYEAQ in the germline V gene. Unmatched junction bases numbered 6, after V lost 4 bases and J lost 1 base. The CDR3 DNA sequence: TGTGCCAGCAGCTCTCCGGGACTAGCGGGAGCGTCCTACAATGAGCAGTTCTTC. Its protein product is CASSSPGLAGASYNEQFF.

A note on this clone: The CDR3 ends on some other residue instead of the conserved phenylalanine or tryptophan, so this is likely a read error. The chain has TRBV2 and TRBJ2-7; no clear D gene. Trimming took 4 bases from V and 10 from J, leaving 14 bases between them. The CDR3 extends over 12 amino acids. Germline V gene lookup returns CDR1 SNHLY and CDR2 FYNNEI. The CDR3 here is CASSGERSGQYL. As DNA, the CDR3 is TGTGCCAGCAGTGGAGAAAGGTCCGGTCAGTACCTC.

In this sample, this clone turned up many times. Other DNA sequences in this specimen translate into the identical CDR3. V usage is TRBV9 and J usage is TRBJ2-1; D is undetermined. From germline, CDR1 is SGDLS and CDR2 YYNGEE. The CDR3 loop spans 15 amino acids. V was cut by 0 bases and J by 6 bases, with 13 bases left in between. In DNA form, the CDR3 reads TGTGCCAGCAGCGTAGGTTCTACCGGAACCAATGAGCAGTTCTTC. Amino acid sequence: CASSVGSTGTNEQFF.

This clone showed up many times. The chain combines TRBV5-6 with TRBJ2-3; TRBD2 aligns across 10 bases. The CDR3 is 15 amino acids. CDR1 and CDR2 (germline): SGHDT, YYEEEE. V lost 2 bases, J lost 3 bases, and 3 bases stayed unmatched. In nucleotides, the CDR3 is TGTGCCAGCAGCTTCCCTAGCGGGAGAACAGATACGCAGTATTTT. Its protein product is CASSFPSGRTDTQYF.

About this clone itself: One end of the junction does not line up with germline, which may come from a read error. This specimen includes other DNA sequences encoding the same CDR3. The CDR3 DNA sequence: TGTGCCAGCAGGACGCAAACAGGGGACGAGACCCAGTATTTC. As protein: CASRTQTGDETQYF. This chain links TRBV7-9 with TRBJ2-5; the match to TRBD1 covers 7 bases. This CDR3 is 14 amino acids long. The germline gives CDR1 SEHNR, CDR2 FQNEAQ (reference sequence).

This clone was seen at least ten times. The rearrangement uses TRBV20-1 and TRBJ1-1, with D tentatively TRBD1 (5 bases). The germline V gene has CDR1 DFQATT and CDR2 SNEGSKA (reference sequence). The CDR3 is made up of 14 amino acids. V was pared by 6 bases and J by 7 bases, with 21 bases between. The CDR3 loop is CSAVSSRDSHEAFF. CDR3 coding DNA: TGCAGTGCCGTTTCATCCCGAGACAGTCATGAAGCTTTCTTT.

With regard to this clone: This clone may be a read error of a much larger clone one base away. The same CDR3 also results from other DNA sequences found in this sample. J is TRBJ2-5 and V is TRBV5-5; D uncertain. Germline V gives CDR1 SGHKS, CDR2 YYEKEE (reference sequence). The CDR3 loop spans 14 amino acids. V lost 3 bases and J 2 bases, leaving 11 bases between the germline ends. The CDR3 region has the DNA TGTGCCAGCAGCTCTCCGGGCAGGCAAGAGACCCAGTACTTC. Translating it yields CASSSPGRQETQYF.

With regard to this clone: This may stem from a read error, because a much larger clone lies one nucleotide away. The CDR3 bases are TGTGCCACCAGTGACCCCACACGGGACGAGACCCAGTACTTC. The encoded protein is CATSDPTRDETQYF. J is TRBJ2-5 and V is TRBV24-1; D assignment may be TRBD1 or TRBD2 (5 bases each). CDR3 size: 14 residues. CDR1 and CDR2 from the germline V gene are KGHDR and SFDVKD. Trimming took 4 bases from V and 5 from J, leaving 13 bases between them.

This clone was seen at least ten times. The chain uses TRBV20-1 and TRBJ2-7, with D maybe TRBD1 (6 bases). Germline-derived CDR1 and CDR2 are DFQATT and SNEGSKA (reference sequence). Trimming removed 2 bases at V and 7 bases at J, with 18 bases between. The CDR3 is 14 residues long. CDR3 coding DNA: TGCAGTGCTAGAAGTTTGGGGGCCGGTTTGGAGCAGTACTTC. The encoded protein is CSARSLGAGLEQYF.

This chain uses TRBV28 with TRBJ2-6; possible D gene TRBD2, 5 bases. Trimming left V 8 bases short and J 6 bases short, with 14 bases between. The CDR3 consists of 14 residues. Per germline, CDR1 MDHEN and CDR2 SYDVKM. The CDR3, as DNA: TGTGCCAGCGAGGGCATCTCTTTGGCCAACGTCCTGACTTTC. Protein product: CASEGISLANVLTF.

Ten or more counts support this clone. The chain links TRBV9 to TRBJ2-5; the match to TRBD1 covers 8 bases. The CDR3 extends over 14 amino acids. Germline loops: CDR1 SGDLS, CDR2 YYNGEE. Trimming took 3 bases from V and 5 from J; bases not matched to a gene: 6. The CDR3 DNA is TGTGCCAGCAGCGCGAGACAGGGGTGGGAGACCCAGTACTTC. Translated: CASSARQGWETQYF.

This clone was detected ten times or more. The chain combines TRBV6-1 with TRBJ2-3, with 9 bases fitting TRBD2. Germline V lookup: CDR1 MNHNS, CDR2 SASEGT. The CDR3 sequence is 15 residues long. V lost 6 bases and J lost 3; bases outside the gene matches: 7. Written as DNA, the CDR3 is TGTGCCAGCAGAGATAGCGGGAGCTGGACAGATACGCAGTATTTT. Its protein is CASRDSGSWTDTQYF.

This clone has a count of ten or more. V is TRBV2 and J is TRBJ2-3; tentatively, D is TRBD2 (5 bases). Trimming cost V 5 bases and J 2 bases, with 14 bases left between them. CDR3 length: 15 amino acids. Germline CDR1 SNHLY, CDR2 FYNNEI. The CDR3 sequence is CASSLDRLYTDTQYF. The DNA for the CDR3 is TGTGCCAGCAGTCTAGATAGACTATACACAGATACGCAGTATTTT.

This clone is medium-sized by share. The V gene is TRBV27, the J gene TRBJ2-2; D gene ambiguous. From germline, CDR1 is MNHEY and CDR2 SMNVEV (reference sequence). There are 14 residues in the CDR3. The V end was cut by 6 bases, the J end by 2 bases, with 10 bases between. CDR3 bases: TGTGCCAGCAGAGTTGGAAGAAACACCGGGGAGCTGTTTTTT. Translating gives CASRVGRNTGELFF.

This clone has just a few counts. The V call is TRBV12-3 or TRBV12-4, the J call TRBJ1-2, with no clear D. The germline V and J ends were trimmed by 4 bases and 0 bases, with 9 bases remaining between them. The CDR3 sequence is 14 residues long. In DNA form, the CDR3 reads TGTGCCAGCAGTTGGCGGGGAGCTAACTATGGCTACACCTTC. It specifies CASSWRGANYGYTF.

This clone is medium-sized (0.01 to 0.1%) by share. The chain joins TRBV6-1 to TRBJ2-7; perhaps TRBD2 as D (6 bases). This CDR3 comprises 14 residues. Between the trimmed V and J ends, which lost 5 bases and 2 bases, there was a span of 13 bases. Germline CDR1 reads MNHNS; CDR2 reads SASEGT. As DNA, the CDR3 is TGTGCCAGCAGTCCAGACGGCGGGACCTACGAGCAGTACTTC. Protein sequence: CASSPDGGTYEQYF.

This clone was seen at least ten times. The chain uses TRBV18 and TRBJ1-5; 8 bases match TRBD1. The CDR3 sequence is 14 residues long. Germline CDR1 and CDR2: KGHSH and LQKENI. The trim removed 3 bases at V and 5 bases at J, leaving 3 bases unmatched. The CDR3 is CASSPTGGHQPQHF. The DNA for the CDR3 is TGTGCCAGCTCACCTACAGGGGGACATCAGCCCCAGCATTTT.